Following are 8 T cell receptor beta chains from one sample sequenced in a study of radiotherapy plus CTLA-4 blockade in lung cancer. The data were produced by immunoSEQ multiplex PCR, yet TCRdb's version contains in-frame clones alone and is incomplete. Of around 63,000 clones detected, roughly 76% appear once; the ten largest clones hold approximately 16%. The source was peripheral blood, collected from a patient treated with radiotherapy plus ipilimumab. The receptors derive from a human donor with non-small cell lung cancer whose response to radiotherapy plus ipilimumab could not be evaluated. Some clones in this sample may be carry-over from other donors' samples.

The sample holds a few counts of this clone. V and J are TRBV4-1 and TRBJ1-1, with 8 bases aligning to TRBD1. Germline trimming cut 4 bases from V and 1 base from J; bases unmatched to any gene: 14. The CDR3 extends over 18 amino acids. The V gene's germline CDR1 is MGHRA and CDR2 YSYEKL. CDR3 protein: CASSPYWTGKEGNTEAFF. As DNA, the CDR3 is TGCGCCAGCAGCCCTTACTGGACAGGGAAGGAGGGGAACACTGAAGCTTTCTTT.

The chain's CDR3 is CAWSSFSANEQFF. The DNA of the CDR3 is TGTGCCTGGAGTAGTTTCAGTGCCAATGAGCAGTTCTTC. The J gene is TRBJ2-1, the V gene TRBV30; no clear D gene. Trimming took off 2 bases at V and 6 bases at J, with 11 bases between the two ends. The CDR3 loop spans 13 amino acids. CDR1 and CDR2 (germline): GTSNPN, SVGIG (reference sequence).

The chain uses TRBV6-1 and TRBJ1-1; D is perhaps TRBD1 (5 bases). V was trimmed by 7 bases and J by 8 bases, leaving 17 bases between them. This CDR3 spans 13 amino acids. CDR1 and CDR2 from the germline V gene are MNHNS and SASEGT. CDR3 amino acids: CASMGQKEGEAFF. CDR3 sequence (DNA): TGTGCCAGCATGGGGCAGAAGGAGGGAGAAGCTTTCTTT.

The gene calls are TRBV4-3 and TRBJ2-7; 9 bases are shared with TRBD1. This CDR3 is 16 amino acids long. Trimming at V came to 0 bases and at J to 4 bases, leaving 7 bases not matched to a gene. Germline V lookup: CDR1 LGHNA, CDR2 YSLEER. The CDR3 reads CASSQDIGGQGYEQYF. The CDR3 nucleotides are TGCGCCAGCAGCCAAGATATAGGAGGACAGGGGTACGAGCAGTACTTC.

The gene calls are TRBV6-5 and TRBJ1-1, with D hard to call. The CDR3 contains 15 residues. Germline V gene lookup returns CDR1 MNHEY and CDR2 SVGAGI. V lost 2 bases and J 3 bases, leaving 13 bases between the germline ends. The CDR3 bases are TGTGCCAGCAGTTACATGTCGCGGCGAGACACTGAAGCTTTCTTT. Amino acids: CASSYMSRRDTEAFF.

The V and J genes are TRBV7-9 and TRBJ2-1; perhaps TRBD1 as D (6 bases). The CDR3 runs to 16 residues. V lost 2 bases and J 5 bases, leaving 16 bases between the germline ends. Germline V gene sequence: CDR1 SEHNR, CDR2 FQNEAQ (reference sequence). Here the CDR3 DNA reads TGTGCCAGCAGCTTAACAGGCAGGGACATCCACAATGAGCAGTTCTTC. Translated, it gives CASSLTGRDIHNEQFF.

The chain joins TRBV9 to TRBJ2-3; weak D call: TRBD1 (5 bases). The CDR3 covers 14 residues. Germline assignment: CDR1 SGDLS and CDR2 YYNGEE. V shed 5 bases and J shed 2 bases, with 12 bases lying between them. DNA for the CDR3: TGTGCCAGCAGTGCCGCAGGGTTCACAGATACGCAGTATTTT. Translation gives CASSAAGFTDTQYF.

This chain links TRBV5-1 with TRBJ2-1; TRBD2 matches at 8 bases. This CDR3 has 17 residues. Germline V gene sequence: CDR1 SGHRS, CDR2 YFSETQ. V shed 3 bases, J shed 2 bases, and the junction held 10 bases outside the gene matches. DNA for the CDR3: TGCGCCAGCAGCTACCTCTCGGGACTAGGGACCTACAATGAGCAGTTCTTC. Amino acids: CASSYLSGLGTYNEQFF.